The clone carrying this T cell receptor (beta chain) was seen at least ten times. Its antigen is not known. Molecular-barcoded quantitative 5'-RACE produced these TCR beta libraries. TCRdb passed the 5' RACE reads through MiXCR, listing each CDR3 protein once. The sample includes about 840,000 distinct CDR3 sequences, about 12% of them seen just once. The CDR3 has 17 amino acids. V lost 7 bases to trimming and J lost 8 bases, with 27 bases between them. The data belong to a study of CD8 T cells in ankylosing spondylitis. Study-level results: Researchers report that disease-linked clones proved CD8+ and relatively rare in peripheral blood. Characteristic, it appeared, of ankylosing spondylitis blood was a TCR beta motif of eight or nine highly homologous variants. Certain motif variants had earlier appeared in reactive arthritis synovial fluid and blood.

V and J are TRBV12-3 or TRBV12-4 and TRBJ2-1; D may correspond to TRBD1 or TRBD2 (11 bases each). This clonotype was sampled from a male donor with ankylosing spondylitis. The sequencing sample was made of blood, either unsorted or a sorted T cell fraction (not recorded which). CDR3 loop: CASTDRLAGTGGDEQFF. The CDR3 DNA is TGTGCCAGCACCGATAGACTAGCGGGGACAGGGGGGGATGAGCAGTTCTTC.